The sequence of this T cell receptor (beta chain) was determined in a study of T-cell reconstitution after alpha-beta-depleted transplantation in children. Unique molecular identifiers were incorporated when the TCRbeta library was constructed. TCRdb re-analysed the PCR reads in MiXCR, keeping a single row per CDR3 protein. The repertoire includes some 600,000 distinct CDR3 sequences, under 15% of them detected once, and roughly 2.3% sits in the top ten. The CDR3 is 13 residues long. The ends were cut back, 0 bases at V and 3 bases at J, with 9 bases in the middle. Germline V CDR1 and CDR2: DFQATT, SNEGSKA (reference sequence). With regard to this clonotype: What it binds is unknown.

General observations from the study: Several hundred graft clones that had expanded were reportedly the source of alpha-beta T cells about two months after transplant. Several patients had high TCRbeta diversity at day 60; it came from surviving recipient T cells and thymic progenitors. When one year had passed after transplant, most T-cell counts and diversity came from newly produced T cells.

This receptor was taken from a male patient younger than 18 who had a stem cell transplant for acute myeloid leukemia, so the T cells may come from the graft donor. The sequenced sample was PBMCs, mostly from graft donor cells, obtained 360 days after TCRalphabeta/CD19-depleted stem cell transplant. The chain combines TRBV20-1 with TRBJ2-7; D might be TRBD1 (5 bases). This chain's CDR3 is CSARDWGGYEQYF. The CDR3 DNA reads TGCAGTGCTAGAGATTGGGGCGGCTACGAGCAGTACTTC.